The 17 T cell receptor beta chains presented below share a single source sample, sequenced in a study of response to subunit inactivated influenza vaccine. One entry per CDR3 protein, called by TCRdb with MiXCR from the RT-PCR reads. The sample carries more than 400,000 distinct CDR3 sequences, approximately 7.8% recorded once. The sample in question was PBMCs from blood, obtained roughly 24 months after vaccination. Every receptor here comes from a man aged 50-75 years who received an inactivated influenza vaccine.

This clonotype was recorded many times. The rearrangement joins TRBV15 to TRBJ1-5; D possibly corresponds to TRBD1 (6 bases). The CDR3 length is 15 residues. Trimming removed 0 bases from V and 4 bases from J, with 10 bases in between. The germline gives CDR1 LNHNV, CDR2 YYDKDF (reference sequence). The CDR3 coding sequence is TGTGCCACCAGCAGAGATCTGACAGGTAATCAGCCCCAGCATTTT. This codes for CATSRDLTGNQPQHF.

As regards this clonotype: A far bigger clonotype differs at one base, so this is likely a read error. The gene calls are TRBV7-2 and TRBJ2-7, with no clear D. CDR1 and CDR2 (germline): SGHTA, FQGNSA. This CDR3 spans 14 amino acids. V was trimmed by 0 bases and J by 4 bases, leaving 10 bases between them. CDR3 nucleotides: TGTGCCAGCAGCTTAGCGGGGTGGCTTTACGAGCAGTACTTC. As protein: CASSLAGWLYEQYF.

In this sample, this clonotype turned up a few times. The gene calls are TRBV11-2 and TRBJ2-3; 7 nucleotides agree with TRBD2. The CDR3 contains 14 residues. Germline lookup yields CDR1 SGHAT and CDR2 FQNNGV. With V trimmed by 5 bases and J by 0 bases, 2 bases remained unmatched. As DNA, the CDR3 is TGTGCCAGCAGCCGGGACTACAGCACAGATACGCAGTATTTT. It encodes CASSRDYSTDTQYF. Full variable domain (outside the CDR3, taken from reference TRBV11-2 and TRBJ2-3): EAGVAQSPRYKIIEKRQSVAFWCNPISGHATLYWYQQILGQGPKLLIQFQNNGVVDDSQLPKDRFSAERLKGVDSTLKIQPAKLEDSAVYLCASSRDYSTDTQYFGPGTRLTVL.

The sample holds many counts of this clonotype. This chain connects TRBV5-1 to TRBJ2-5; D might be TRBD1 (6 bases). Trimming pared 0 bases from V and 1 base from J, leaving 7 bases between. Germline V lookup: CDR1 SGHRS, CDR2 YFSETQ. CDR3 length: 14 residues. The CDR3 bases are TGCGCCAGCAGCTTGGTGACAGGCCAAGAGACCCAGTACTTC. This codes for CASSLVTGQETQYF.

This clonotype came up a few times. This chain links TRBV2 with TRBJ2-7; a possible D gene is TRBD1 (6 bases). V was pared by 6 bases and J by 2 bases, with 14 bases between. Germline-derived CDR1 and CDR2 are SNHLY and FYNNEI. The length of the CDR3 is 14 residues. In DNA form, the CDR3 reads TGTGCCAGCAGGGACAGCTTCAAGACCTACGAGCAGTACTTC. Amino acid sequence: CASRDSFKTYEQYF.

V gene TRBV20-1 combines with J gene TRBJ2-1; D perhaps matches TRBD2 (6 bases). This CDR3 region has 12 residues. Germline lookup yields CDR1 DFQATT and CDR2 SNEGSKA (reference sequence). Trimming removed 5 bases at V and 5 bases at J, with 10 bases between. The CDR3 protein is CSAFRTNNEQFF. The CDR3 DNA reads TGCAGTGCTTTTCGGACTAACAATGAGCAGTTCTTC.

This chain joins TRBV12-3 or TRBV12-4 and TRBJ2-7; 9 bases line up with TRBD1. Unmatched junction bases numbered 4, after V lost 3 bases and J lost 1 base. CDR3 length equals 15 residues. The CDR3 sequence is CASSFGTGNSYEQYF. The CDR3 DNA is TGTGCCAGCAGTTTTGGGACAGGGAATTCCTACGAGCAGTACTTC.

This clonotype appeared many times. The rearrangement joins TRBV4-2 to TRBJ2-2; TRBD2 is a possible D gene (6 bases). Germline values: CDR1 LGHNA, CDR2 YNFKEQ. With 2 bases removed from V and 4 bases from J, the gap between germline ends came to 23 bases. The CDR3 contains 19 residues. The CDR3 spells CASSQRVQYGRGSTGELFF. The DNA for the CDR3 is TGTGCCAGCAGCCAAAGGGTTCAATACGGGAGAGGGAGCACCGGGGAGCTGTTTTTT.

This clonotype was recorded a few times. The chain combines TRBV5-1 with TRBJ1-1, with D possibly being TRBD1 (5 bases). Germline V gene lookup returns CDR1 SGHRS and CDR2 YFSETQ. V was cut by 4 bases and J by 1 base, with 11 bases left in between. The CDR3 is 14 amino acids. The CDR3 sequence: CASSDGTGNTEAFF. The CDR3 DNA reads TGCGCCAGCAGCGACGGGACGGGGAACACTGAAGCTTTCTTT.

In its sample, this clonotype was seen a few times. The rearrangement uses TRBV24-1 and TRBJ2-1, with 8 bases matching TRBD1. V lost 4 bases, J lost 3 bases, and 7 bases stayed unmatched. Germline-derived CDR1 and CDR2 are KGHDR and SFDVKD. The CDR3 runs 16 residues. In DNA form, the CDR3 reads TGTGCCACCAGTGAAACAGGACAGGGTCGCTACAATGAGCAGTTCTTC. Protein: CATSETGQGRYNEQFF.

As DNA, the CDR3 is TGTGCCAGCAGCTTAGTAGGATTCAATCAGCCCCAGCATTTT. Residues: CASSLVGFNQPQHF. This sequence joins TRBV7-9 and TRBJ1-5, with D unresolved. The CDR3 is made up of 14 amino acids. CDR1 and CDR2 (germline): SEHNR, FQNEAQ (reference sequence). The ends were cut back, 1 base at V and 3 bases at J, with 7 bases in the middle.

This clonotype has a handful of counts. V is TRBV11-2 and J is TRBJ2-7; D ambiguous. Germline V gene sequence: CDR1 SGHAT, CDR2 FQNNGV. This CDR3 spans 12 amino acids. Trimming shortened V by 5 bases and J by 5 bases, and 10 bases separated the two germline ends. Written as DNA, the CDR3 is TGTGCCAGCAGCAAGTCCTGGGACGAGCAGTACTTC. The encoded protein is CASSKSWDEQYF.

This clonotype occurred a few times. This rearrangement joins TRBV25-1 to TRBJ1-1, with D unclear. CDR3 length equals 14 residues. Between the trimmed V and J ends, which lost 3 bases and 1 base, there was a span of 9 bases. Germline assignment: CDR1 MGHDK and CDR2 SYGVNS. CDR3 coding DNA: TGTGCCAGCAGTGACCTTTTCAGGAACACTGAAGCTTTCTTT. It yields the protein CASSDLFRNTEAFF.

CDR3 sequence (DNA): TGCAGTGCTTCTTTGGGGGGATTCTCCTACGAGCAGTACTTC. Translation gives CSASLGGFSYEQYF. The genes are TRBV20-1 and TRBJ2-7; TRBD2 might be the D (6 bases). The germline V gene encodes CDR1 DFQATT and CDR2 SNEGSKA (reference sequence). The V end was cut by 5 bases, the J end by 0 bases, with 14 bases between. This CDR3 region has 14 residues.

V and J are TRBV7-9 and TRBJ1-4; no reliable D call. Trimming cost V 1 base and J 13 bases, with 13 bases left between them. The CDR3 has 13 residues. The germline V gene encodes CDR1 SEHNR and CDR2 FQNEAQ (reference sequence). CDR3 residues: CASSLDLGDLLFF. The CDR3 DNA reads as TGTGCCAGCAGCTTAGATTTGGGTGACTTACTGTTTTTT.

The V call is TRBV7-2, the J call TRBJ2-7; 14 bases line up with TRBD2. The trim removed 5 bases at V and 12 bases at J, leaving 9 bases unmatched. The CDR3 has 14 residues. Germline CDR1 and CDR2: SGHTA and FQGNSA. The CDR3 region is CASSPGLAGGLRYF. CDR3 DNA: TGTGCCAGCAGCCCAGGACTAGCGGGAGGTCTTCGGTACTTC.

Only a few counts were recorded for this clonotype. The V and J genes are TRBV5-1 and TRBJ2-3; D unresolved. V was shortened by 0 bases and J by 0 bases, with 8 bases between the two germline ends. The germline V gene encodes CDR1 SGHRS and CDR2 YFSETQ. This CDR3 is built from 15 residues. CDR3 sequence reads: CASSLEDTSTDTQYF. CDR3 in DNA: TGCGCCAGCAGCTTGGAAGACACCAGCACAGATACGCAGTATTTT.